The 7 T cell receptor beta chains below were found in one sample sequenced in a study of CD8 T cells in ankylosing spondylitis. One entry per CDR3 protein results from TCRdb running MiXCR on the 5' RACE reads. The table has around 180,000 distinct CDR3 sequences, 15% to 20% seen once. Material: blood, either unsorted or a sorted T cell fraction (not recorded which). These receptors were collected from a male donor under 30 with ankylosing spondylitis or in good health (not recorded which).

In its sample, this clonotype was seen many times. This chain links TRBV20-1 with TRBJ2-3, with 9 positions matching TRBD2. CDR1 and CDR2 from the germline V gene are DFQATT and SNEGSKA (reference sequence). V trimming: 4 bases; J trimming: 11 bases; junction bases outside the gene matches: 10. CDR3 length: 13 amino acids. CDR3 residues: CSAIGKSGRKQYF. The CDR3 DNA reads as TGCAGTGCTATCGGGAAGAGCGGGAGGAAGCAGTATTTT.

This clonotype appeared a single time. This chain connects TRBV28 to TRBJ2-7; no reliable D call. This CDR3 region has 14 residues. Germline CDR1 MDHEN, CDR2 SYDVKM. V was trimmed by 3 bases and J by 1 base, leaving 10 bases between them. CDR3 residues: CASSFLRASYEQYF. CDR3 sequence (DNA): TGTGCCAGCAGTTTTCTCCGGGCTTCCTACGAGCAGTACTTC.

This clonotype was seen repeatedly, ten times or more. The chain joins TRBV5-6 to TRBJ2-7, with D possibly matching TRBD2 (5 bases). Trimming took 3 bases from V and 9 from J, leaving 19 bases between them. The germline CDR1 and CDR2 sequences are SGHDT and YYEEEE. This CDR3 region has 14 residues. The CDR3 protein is CASSSALEGLGQYV. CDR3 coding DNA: TGTGCCAGCAGCTCAGCCCTCGAGGGTCTGGGGCAGTACGTC.

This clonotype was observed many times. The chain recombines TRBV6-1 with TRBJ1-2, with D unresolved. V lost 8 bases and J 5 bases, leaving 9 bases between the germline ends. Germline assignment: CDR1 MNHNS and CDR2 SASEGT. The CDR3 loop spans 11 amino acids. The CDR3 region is CASHRGYGYTF. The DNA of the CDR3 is TGTGCCAGCCACAGAGGGTATGGCTACACCTTC.

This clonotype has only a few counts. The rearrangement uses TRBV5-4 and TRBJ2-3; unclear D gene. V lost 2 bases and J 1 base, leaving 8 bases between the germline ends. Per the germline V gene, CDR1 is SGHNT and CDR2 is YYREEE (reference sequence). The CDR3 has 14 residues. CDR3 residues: CASSFNSRTDTQYF. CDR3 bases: TGTGCCAGCAGCTTCAATTCTCGCACAGATACGCAGTATTTT. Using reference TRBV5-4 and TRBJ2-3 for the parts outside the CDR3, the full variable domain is ETGVTQSPTHLIKTRGQQVTLRCSSQSGHNTVSWYQQALGQGPQFIFQYYREEENGRGNFPPRFSGLQFPNYSSELNVNALELDDSALYLCASSFNSRTDTQYFGPGTRLTVL.

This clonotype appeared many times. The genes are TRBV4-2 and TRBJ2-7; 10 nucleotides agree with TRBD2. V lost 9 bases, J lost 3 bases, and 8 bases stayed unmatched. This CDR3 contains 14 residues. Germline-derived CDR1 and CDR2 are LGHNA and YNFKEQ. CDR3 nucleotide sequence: TGTGCCAGGGGACGTTCTAGCGGGAGCTACGAGCAGTACTTC. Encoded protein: CARGRSSGSYEQYF.

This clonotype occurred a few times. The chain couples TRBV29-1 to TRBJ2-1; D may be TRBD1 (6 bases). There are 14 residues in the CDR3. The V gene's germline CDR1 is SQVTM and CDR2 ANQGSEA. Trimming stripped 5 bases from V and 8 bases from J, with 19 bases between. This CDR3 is CSVPLLQGIDEQFF. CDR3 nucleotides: TGCAGCGTTCCTCTCTTACAGGGAATCGATGAGCAGTTCTTC.